The T cell receptor beta chain described here comes from a study of CD8 T cells in Susac syndrome. V shed 5 bases, J shed 5 bases, and the junction held 4 bases outside the gene matches. This CDR3 spans 14 amino acids. Roughly 0.45 to 1 ug RNA was reverse transcribed with random hexamers. TCR beta CDR3 was amplified by immunoSEQ multiplex PCR. This amplification extended across 54 Vbeta and 13 Jbeta segments. TCRdb processed the immunoSEQ multiplex PCR reads anew with MiXCR; each CDR3 protein has one entry. Seen here are more than 95,000 distinct CDR3 sequences, approximately 93% observed once, and the top ten hold roughly 0.29%. From blood CD8+ and CD4+ T cells, the TCR beta chain was sequenced.

The receptor was isolated from a human donor with multiple sclerosis. The chain recombines TRBV12-3 or TRBV12-4 with TRBJ2-5; 11 nucleotides align to TRBD1. The sequenced material came from CD8+ T cells from PBMCs. CDR3 DNA: TGTGCCAGCAGTAGGACAGGGGGCGAGGAGACCCAGTACTTC. Its translation: CASSRTGGEETQYF.